This is a list of T cell receptor beta chains from one sample in a study of identical twins. TCRdb passed the 5' RACE reads through MiXCR, listing each CDR3 protein once. The table records some 270,000 distinct CDR3 sequences, about 9% of them present only once. These data are also associated with another study on yellow fever vaccine responses in identical twins.

Material: CD8+ T cells sorted from blood. The source of these receptors is a woman aged 18-29 years in good health. Both conserved end residues are part of each CDR3.

CDR3 protein,J gene,V gene
CASSPGDTYYEQYF,TRBJ2-7,TRBV7-9
CASSQDIPGSAFTDTQYF,TRBJ2-3,TRBV4-3
CSARKRWDRVPKNIQYF,TRBJ2-4,TRBV20-1
CASRGDIYGYTF,TRBJ1-2,TRBV6-2/TRBV6-3
CASSRLAGGSRLEQFF,TRBJ2-1,TRBV7-2
CASSLGQGDLLEQFF,TRBJ2-1,TRBV7-9
CASSVKDRAEIPPQHF,TRBJ1-5,TRBV25-1
CATSRDVVAGWNEQFF,TRBJ2-1,TRBV15
CASSGYRGRSYNEQFF,TRBJ2-1,TRBV7-9
CASSYLAEGAGNEQFF,TRBJ2-1,TRBV6-2/TRBV6-3
CASSLVEAWANVLTF,TRBJ2-6,TRBV7-9
CASSSPGRRQETQYF,TRBJ2-5,TRBV12-3/TRBV12-4
CASSEGLRPNEQFF,TRBJ2-1,TRBV11-3
CSARGGLGRDTQYF,TRBJ2-3,TRBV20-1
CASSLAVAFNEQFF,TRBJ2-1,TRBV5-6
CSARDLQGDSYEQYF,TRBJ2-7,TRBV20-1
CSALPGRAQETQYF,TRBJ2-5,TRBV29-1
CASSRGQEQETQYF,TRBJ2-5,TRBV7-9
CATDGGSGGEETQYF,TRBJ2-5,TRBV6-1
CASSTATAHYEQYF,TRBJ2-7,TRBV7-9
CASSSEFLYEQYF,TRBJ2-7,TRBV27
CASSFPNPGQGLTGELFF,TRBJ2-2,TRBV6-2/TRBV6-3